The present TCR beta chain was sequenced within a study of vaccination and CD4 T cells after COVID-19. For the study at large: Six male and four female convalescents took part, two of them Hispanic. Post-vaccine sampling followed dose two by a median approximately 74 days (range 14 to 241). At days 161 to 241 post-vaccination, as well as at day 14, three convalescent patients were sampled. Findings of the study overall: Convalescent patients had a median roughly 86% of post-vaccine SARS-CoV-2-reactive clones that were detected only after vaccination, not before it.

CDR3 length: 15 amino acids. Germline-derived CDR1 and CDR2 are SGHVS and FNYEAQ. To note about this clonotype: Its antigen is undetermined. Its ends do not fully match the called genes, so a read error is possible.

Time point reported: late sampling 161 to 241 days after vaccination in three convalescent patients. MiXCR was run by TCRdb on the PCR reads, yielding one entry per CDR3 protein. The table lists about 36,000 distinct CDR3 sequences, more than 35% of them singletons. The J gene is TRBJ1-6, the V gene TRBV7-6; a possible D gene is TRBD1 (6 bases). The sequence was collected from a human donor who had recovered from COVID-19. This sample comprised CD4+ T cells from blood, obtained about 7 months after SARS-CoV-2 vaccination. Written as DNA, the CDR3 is TGTGCCGGCAGCTTAGCCGGACAGAGGAATTCACCCCTCCACTTT. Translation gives CAGSLAGQRNSPLHF.